The clone carrying this T cell receptor beta chain was recorded at least ten times. Its antigen is not identified. The sample has other DNA sequences that encode this CDR3 too. This specimen comes from a study of CD8+ T cells in alopecia areata. The study's findings and limits: The study also sequences resident alphabeta T cells of normal skin in scalp samples.

Peripheral blood and lesional scalp punch biopsies were taken from alopecia areata patients. Extracted RNA was reverse transcribed into cDNA, the sequencing template. Assay used: immunoSEQ multiplex PCR; TCRdb lists only in-frame clones, some missing. In the table there are under 75,000 clones, around half of which are singletons. Sequencing was performed on CD8+ T cells sorted from blood, taken at week 0. The clonotype was recovered from a human donor with alopecia areata.

The CDR3 nucleotides are TGTGCCAGCAGCTTAAAGGTCGAGGGCACTGAAGCTTTCTTT. Amino acid sequence: CASSLKVEGTEAFF. The genes are TRBV7-3 and TRBJ1-1; no clear D gene. The CDR3 loop spans 14 amino acids. V was shortened by 1 base and J by 4 bases, with 10 bases between the two germline ends. Germline V lookup: CDR1 SGHTA, CDR2 FQGTGA. Full variable domain (missing parts from reference TRBV7-3 and TRBJ1-1): GAGVSQTPSNKVTEKGKYVELRCDPISGHTALYWYRQSLGQGPEFLIYFQGTGAADDSGLPNDRFFAVRPEGSVSTLKIQRTERGDSAVYLCASSLKVEGTEAFFGQGTRLTVV.